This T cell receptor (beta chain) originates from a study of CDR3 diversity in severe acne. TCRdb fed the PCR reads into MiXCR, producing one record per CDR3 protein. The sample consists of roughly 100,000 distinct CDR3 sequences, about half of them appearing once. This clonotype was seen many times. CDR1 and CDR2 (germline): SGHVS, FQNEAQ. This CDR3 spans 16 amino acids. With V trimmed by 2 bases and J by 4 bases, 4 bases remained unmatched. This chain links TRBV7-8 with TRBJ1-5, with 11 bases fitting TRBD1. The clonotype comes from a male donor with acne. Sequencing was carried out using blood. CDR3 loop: CASSLPDRGRNQPQHF. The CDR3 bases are TGTGCCAGCAGCTTACCGGACAGGGGGCGGAATCAGCCCCAGCATTTT.